The clone carrying this T cell receptor beta chain has just a few counts. Sample barcodes and UMIs were carried by the TCR alpha and TCR beta cDNA libraries that 5'RACE generated with constant-segment primers. TCRdb fed the 5' RACE reads into MiXCR, producing one record per CDR3 protein. The sample carries approximately 260,000 distinct CDR3 sequences, about a sixth recorded once. The data belong to a study of T-cell memory formation after mild COVID-19. The length of the CDR3 is 13 residues. Trimming took off 7 bases at V and 3 bases at J, with 13 bases between the two ends. The TCR originated in a man in his late teens or twenties who had mild COVID-19 (a few samples of this study predate the infection). Cell type and time point are not known. Sequencing used PBMCs or a T cell subset sorted from them (not recorded which). The chain has TRBV12-3 or TRBV12-4 and TRBJ2-7; D is unresolved. The CDR3 DNA reads TGTGCCAGCAAAAACACGGGTAGCTACGAGCAGTACTTC. Its translation is CASKNTGSYEQYF.